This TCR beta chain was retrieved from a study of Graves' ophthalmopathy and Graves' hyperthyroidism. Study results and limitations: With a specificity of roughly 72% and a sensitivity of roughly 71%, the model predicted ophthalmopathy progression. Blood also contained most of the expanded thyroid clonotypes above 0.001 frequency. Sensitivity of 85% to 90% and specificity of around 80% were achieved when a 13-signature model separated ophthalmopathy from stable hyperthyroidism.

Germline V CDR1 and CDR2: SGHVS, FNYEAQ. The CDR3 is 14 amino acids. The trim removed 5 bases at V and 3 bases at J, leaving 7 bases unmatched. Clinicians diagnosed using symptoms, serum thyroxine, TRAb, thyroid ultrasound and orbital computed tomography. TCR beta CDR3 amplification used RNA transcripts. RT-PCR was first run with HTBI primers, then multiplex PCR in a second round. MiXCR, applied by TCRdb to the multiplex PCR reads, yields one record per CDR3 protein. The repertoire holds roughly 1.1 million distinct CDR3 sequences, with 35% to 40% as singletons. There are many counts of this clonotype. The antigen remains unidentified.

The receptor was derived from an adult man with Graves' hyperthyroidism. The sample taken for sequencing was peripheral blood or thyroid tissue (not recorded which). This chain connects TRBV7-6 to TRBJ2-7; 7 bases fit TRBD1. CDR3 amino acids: CASSPLGQNYEQYF. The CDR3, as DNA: TGTGCCAGCAGCCCGTTGGGACAGAACTACGAGCAGTACTTC. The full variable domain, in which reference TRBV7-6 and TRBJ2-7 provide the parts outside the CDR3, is GAGVSQSPRYKVTKRGQDVALRCDPISGHVSLYWYRQALGQGPEFLTYFNYEAQQDKSGLPNDRFSAERPEGSISTLTIQRTEQRDSAMYRCASSPLGQNYEQYFGPGTRLTVT.